Here is one T cell receptor beta chain with its context. In the PCR, 60 Vbeta and 13 Jbeta primers were used. Only in-frame clones appear in the TCRdb table, and some are missing; sequencing was by immunoSEQ multiplex PCR. Here the sample spans over 200,000 clones, 70% being singletons. This sample is drawn from a study of cytomegalovirus exposure and HLA in healthy donors. This CDR3 spans 14 amino acids. Germline-derived CDR1 and CDR2 are SGDLS and YYNGEE. V was pared by 0 bases and J by 9 bases, with 1 base of the junction left unmatched. The clonotype originates from a man aged 40-55 years in good health and CMV-seropositive. The specimen was PBMCs. The chain carries TRBV9 and TRBJ1-6; TRBD1 matches 9 bases. The CDR3 reads CASSVATGGSPLHF. The DNA for the CDR3 is TGTGCCAGCAGCGTAGCGACAGGGGGTTCACCCCTCCACTTT.